This TCR beta chain was identified in a study of blood T cell repertoires in COVID-19 (dated by TCRdb to 2018 to 2021). A note on the overall study: Collaborator samples came from the United States, Italy and Spain and covered acute and convalescent phases of COVID-19. Samples came from the ongoing ImmuneRACE study (first 160 participants) plus 1,254 subjects from 6 global collaborators. Sample metadata almost always included a de-identified subject ID, COVID-19 status, age in years and sex. The repertoires were made available in a free public database intended to serve as a resource for research on the immune response to SARS-CoV-2. The material from the prospective study consisted of cDNA or gDNA derived from T cells, B-cell-depleted T cells, or PBMCs. HLA class I and class II types, where available, came from metadata supplied by the sample provider rather than from assay-based typing. Subjects who had been exposed to COVID-19, were actively infected with it, or had recovered from it provided the deeply sampled blood TCRbeta repertoires that made up the dataset.

General study outcomes and caveats: How much clinical and demographic metadata was included differed by source and by participant, and the metadata was provided uncurated.

Each collaborating institution followed its own protocols to collect whole blood in K2EDTA tubes. For TCRbeta analysis, collaborators shipped samples as frozen whole blood, isolated PBMCs, or DNA extracted from either of those sample types. Comments on this clone: The specificity of this receptor is unknown. The input lacks base qualities; no much larger clone sits a single base away.

CDR1 is given as KGHSH and CDR2 as LQKENI, both from the germline V gene. V has 4 bases trimmed and J has 1 base trimmed; junction bases matching no gene number 1. The CDR3 contains 15 residues, cysteine and phenylalanine counted. Only the CDR3 portion is preserved as DNA: 45 bases, with reading frame beginning at the first base. TCRbeta CDR3 regions were amplified from genomic DNA by means of the immunoSEQ Assay, a bias-controlled multiplex PCR. The original methods were these. The number of nucleated cells in each sample was estimated by amplification of reference gene primers within the assay. To quantify the absolute abundance of each unique TCRbeta CDR3 rearrangement, sequence reads were collapsed and filtered. For each sample, productive Simpson clonality was calculated as the square root of Simpson's diversity index over productive rearrangements. Held by TCRdb, this immuneACCESS table contains in-frame sequences only and omits some clones. Under half of the omission traces to an unresolved V gene where checked; the cause of the rest is unknown. V and J calls and clone size are as listed in that table; D and trimming were resolved from the DNA. The sample data list 150,000 to 200,000 clones, and 70% to 90% of these were observed just once. Around 2.9% of the sample is taken by the ten largest.

The material sequenced was peripheral blood. Recombination joined TRBV18 with TRBJ1-1; TRBD1 aligns with 12 central bases. This clonotype was sampled from a man in his 60s with acute or convalescent COVID-19. In nucleotide form, the sequence is TGTGCCAGCTCACGGGGACAGGGGGCGAACACTGAAGCTTTCTTT. This yields the protein CASSRGQGANTEAFF.